These 19 T cell receptor beta chains came from one sample sequenced in a study of blood T cells in healthy people across ages. A second PCR of about 7 to 11 cycles used a sample-barcoded 5' primer and a J-beta primer mix. MiXCR, run by TCRdb on the 5' RACE reads, gives a single entry per CDR3 protein. The sample includes approximately 800,000 distinct CDR3 sequences, approximately 24% of them seen just once. This same sample was also part of a study on T cells of mothers and their children.

The sequencing sample was made of blood. The receptors come from a boy younger than 18 in good health.

The chain is built from TRBV6-5 and TRBJ2-7; possibly TRBD1 or TRBD2 for D (5 bases each). Germline V lookup: CDR1 MNHEY, CDR2 SVGAGI. V was cut by 5 bases and J by 3 bases, with 11 bases left in between. The CDR3 has 13 residues. CDR3 DNA sequence: TGTGCCAGCAGTACCGGGACGCGCTACGAGCAGTACTTC. Its protein is CASSTGTRYEQYF.

The J gene is TRBJ1-2, the V gene TRBV4-1, with D unclear. This CDR3 has 16 residues. Trimming took 1 base from V and 3 from J, leaving 15 bases between them. CDR1 MGHRA and CDR2 YSYEKL come from the germline V gene. The CDR3 DNA is TGCGCCAGCAGCCAAGGTGGGTCAGGCATTGACTATGGCTACACCTTC. Its protein product is CASSQGGSGIDYGYTF.

This clonotype was observed a handful of times. Relative to the germline gene, one junction end is altered; a read error may explain this. The rearrangement joins TRBV3-1 to TRBJ2-2; D tentatively fits TRBD1 or TRBD2 (6 bases each). This CDR3 is 14 amino acids long. Per the germline V gene, CDR1 is LGHDT and CDR2 is YNNKEL (reference sequence). CDR3 bases: TGTGTCAGCAGCCTTCGGGGGCTCACCGGGGAGCTGTTTTTT. It specifies CVSSLRGLTGELFF.

This clonotype appeared a few times. V usage is TRBV11-2 and J usage is TRBJ2-5; D is possibly TRBD1 (6 bases). V lost 5 bases and J 3 bases, leaving 13 bases between the germline ends. CDR1 SGHAT and CDR2 FQNNGV come from the germline V gene. The CDR3 has 14 amino acids. The CDR3 spells CASSPGEIEETQYF. The CDR3 DNA reads TGTGCCAGCAGCCCAGGGGAGATTGAAGAGACCCAGTACTTC.

The table lists this clonotype with a few counts. The chain couples TRBV3-1 to TRBJ2-5; 7 bases match TRBD2. Germline lookup yields CDR1 LGHDT and CDR2 YNNKEL (reference sequence). The CDR3 spans 15 residues. Trimming removed 2 bases from V and 2 bases from J; junction bases left unmatched: 5. For the CDR3, the DNA is TGTGCCAGCAGCCAAAGAGGGAGGGGACAAGAGACCCAGTACTTC. It codes for CASSQRGRGQETQYF.

In this sample, this clonotype turned up a few times. This rearrangement joins TRBV10-3 to TRBJ1-5; TRBD1 might be the D (5 bases). Germline CDR1 is ENHRY and CDR2 is SYGVKD. The CDR3 has 12 residues. Trimming stripped 3 bases from V and 11 bases from J, with 11 bases between. The chain's CDR3 is CAISEGQGSQHF. As DNA, the CDR3 is TGTGCCATCAGTGAAGGGCAGGGATCCCAGCATTTT.

This clonotype was seen more than once but under ten times. V is TRBV7-6 and J is TRBJ2-3; D is uncertain. From germline, CDR1 is SGHVS and CDR2 FNYEAQ. This CDR3 is 14 amino acids long. Trimming shortened V by 5 bases and J by 0 bases, and 9 bases separated the two germline ends. The CDR3 region is CASSSVPSTDTQYF. Written as DNA, the CDR3 is TGTGCCAGCAGCAGCGTCCCCAGCACAGATACGCAGTATTTT.

This clonotype showed up just a few times. The rearrangement joins TRBV6-2 or TRBV6-3 to TRBJ2-1; no reliable D call. The CDR3 runs 14 residues. Germline CDR1 is MNHEY and CDR2 is SVGEGT. Trimming shortened V by 3 bases and J by 6 bases, and 12 bases separated the two germline ends. CDR3 protein: CASSYRYLPNEQFF. The CDR3 DNA follows: TGTGCCAGCAGTTATCGGTACTTACCCAATGAGCAGTTCTTC.

The chain couples TRBV7-2 to TRBJ1-1; 8 nucleotides agree with TRBD1. Trimming cost V 1 base and J 2 bases; bases outside gene matches: 12. This CDR3 has 18 amino acids. Germline V gene sequence: CDR1 SGHTA, CDR2 FQGNSA. CDR3 sequence reads: CASSLGARRGQSNTEAFF. The CDR3 coding sequence is TGTGCCAGCAGCTTAGGGGCCCGCAGGGGGCAGAGTAACACTGAAGCTTTCTTT.

The chain has TRBV6-1 and TRBJ1-2; D is undetermined. The germline V gene encodes CDR1 MNHNS and CDR2 SASEGT. Trimming shortened V by 6 bases and J by 3 bases, and 11 bases separated the two germline ends. This CDR3 is built from 13 residues. CDR3 nucleotide sequence: TGTGCCAGCAGGGTAGGGAATGACTATGGCTACACCTTC. Its protein product is CASRVGNDYGYTF.

This sequence joins TRBV27 and TRBJ2-3, with D possibly being TRBD2 (5 bases). V lost 5 bases and J 9 bases, leaving 12 bases between the germline ends. Germline CDR1 reads MNHEY; CDR2 reads SMNVEV (reference sequence). The CDR3 extends over 12 amino acids. CDR3 nucleotides: TGTGCCAGCAGTAAACAAAGAGGGACGCAGTATTTT. It specifies CASSKQRGTQYF.

The sample holds a few counts of this clonotype. V gene TRBV6-5 combines with J gene TRBJ1-1; D perhaps matches TRBD1 (5 bases). The CDR3 has 17 residues. The V gene's germline CDR1 is MNHEY and CDR2 SVGAGI. Trimming left V 2 bases short and J 4 bases short, with 20 bases between. The CDR3 spells CASSYKLTQGPRTEAFF. The CDR3 region has the DNA TGTGCCAGCAGTTACAAGTTAACTCAGGGTCCGCGCACTGAAGCTTTCTTT.

V and J are TRBV7-2 and TRBJ2-5; D is possibly TRBD1 (5 bases). The germline V gene encodes CDR1 SGHTA and CDR2 FQGNSA. The CDR3 covers 13 residues. V was pared by 1 base and J by 5 bases, with 8 bases between. The CDR3 here is CASSLEQAETQYF. The CDR3 DNA follows: TGTGCCAGCAGCTTAGAACAGGCCGAGACCCAGTACTTC.

A remark on this clonotype: One junction end disagrees with the germline gene, perhaps due to a read error. CDR3 DNA: TGTGCCAGCAGTGTAGCGGGGCAAGGAGGAGATACGCAGTATTTT. Amino acids: CASSVAGQGGDTQYF. V is TRBV12-3 or TRBV12-4 and J is TRBJ2-3; the match to TRBD2 covers 8 bases. The CDR3 extends over 15 amino acids.

Notes on this clonotype: The CDR3 ends on some other residue instead of the conserved phenylalanine or tryptophan, so this is likely a read error. V usage is TRBV2 and J usage is TRBJ2-1, with D possibly TRBD2 on 5 matching bases. Between the trimmed V and J ends, which lost 1 base and 8 bases, there was a span of 9 bases. CDR3 size: 13 residues. In germline, CDR1 is SNHLY, CDR2 FYNNEI. CDR3 DNA: TGTGCCAGCAGTGAAGGGCGGGCGGATGAGCAGTTCTTA. It is translated as CASSEGRADEQFL.

The chain links TRBV4-1 to TRBJ2-3, with D unclear. The germline V gene has CDR1 MGHRA and CDR2 YSYEKL. This CDR3 is built from 17 residues. With 2 bases removed from V and 6 bases from J, the gap between germline ends came to 21 bases. CDR3 amino acids: CASSQFPPTTHGDTQYF. In DNA, the CDR3 is TGCGCCAGCAGCCAATTTCCTCCGACAACCCACGGCGATACGCAGTATTTT.

This clonotype was detected a few times. The J gene is TRBJ1-1, the V gene TRBV7-3; 10 bases fit TRBD1. The CDR3 is 16 residues long. The germline gives CDR1 SGHTA, CDR2 FQGTGA. Trimming at V came to 4 bases and at J to 0 bases, leaving 5 bases not matched to a gene. CDR3 sequence: CASSSTGGNMNTEAFF. CDR3 coding DNA: TGTGCCAGCAGCTCGACAGGGGGCAACATGAACACTGAAGCTTTCTTT. Complete variable domain (other parts from reference TRBV7-3 and TRBJ1-1): GAGVSQTPSNKVTEKGKYVELRCDPISGHTALYWYRQSLGQGPEFLIYFQGTGAADDSGLPNDRFFAVRPEGSVSTLKIQRTERGDSAVYLCASSSTGGNMNTEAFFGQGTRLTVV.

The genes are TRBV6-1 and TRBJ2-5, with a possible D match to TRBD1 (6 bases). The V gene's germline CDR1 is MNHNS and CDR2 SASEGT. The germline V and J ends were trimmed by 7 bases and 4 bases, with 16 bases remaining between them. CDR3 length: 14 amino acids. The CDR3 region has the DNA TGTGCCAGCAATCTCGGGACATCCCGAGAGACCCAGTACTTC. It is translated as CASNLGTSRETQYF.

Only a few counts were recorded for this clonotype. This chain links TRBV7-9 with TRBJ2-7; 7 bases agree with TRBD1. Germline V gives CDR1 SEHNR, CDR2 FQNEAQ (reference sequence). CDR3 length: 16 amino acids. The ends lost 5 bases at V and 5 bases at J; junction bases unmatched: 15. The CDR3 is CASSPFPIRDSHEQYF. CDR3 bases: TGTGCCAGCAGCCCCTTCCCGATAAGGGACAGCCACGAGCAGTACTTC.